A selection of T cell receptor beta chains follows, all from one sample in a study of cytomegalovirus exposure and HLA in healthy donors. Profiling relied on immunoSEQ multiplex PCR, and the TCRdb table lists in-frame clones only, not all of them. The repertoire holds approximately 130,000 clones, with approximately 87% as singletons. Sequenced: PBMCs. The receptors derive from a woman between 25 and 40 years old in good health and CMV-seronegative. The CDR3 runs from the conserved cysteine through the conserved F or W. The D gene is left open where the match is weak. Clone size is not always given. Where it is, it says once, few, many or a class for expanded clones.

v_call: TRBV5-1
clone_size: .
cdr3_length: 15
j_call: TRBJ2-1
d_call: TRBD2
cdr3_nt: TGCGCCAGCAGCTTGGCGGGGGGGGCCTACAATGAGCAGTTCTTC
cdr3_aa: CASSLAGGAYNEQFF

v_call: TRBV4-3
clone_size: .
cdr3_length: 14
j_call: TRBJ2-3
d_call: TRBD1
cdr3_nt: TGCGCCAGCAGCCTGGGACAGGGGGGGGATACGCAGTATTTT
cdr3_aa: CASSLGQGGDTQYF

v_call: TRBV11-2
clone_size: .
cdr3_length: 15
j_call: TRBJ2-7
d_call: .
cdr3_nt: TGTGCCAGCAGCCCCCCCCGACAGGTATTCTACGAGCAGTACTTC
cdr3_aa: CASSPPRQVFYEQYF

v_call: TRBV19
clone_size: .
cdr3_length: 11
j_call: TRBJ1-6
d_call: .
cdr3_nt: TGTGCCAGTATTGACAGGCGTCGCCTCCACTTT
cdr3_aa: CASIDRRRLHF

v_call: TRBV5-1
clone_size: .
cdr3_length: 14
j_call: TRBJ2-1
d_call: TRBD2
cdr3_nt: TGCGCCAGCAGCTGGGGACTAGTTACAGATGAGCAGTTCTTC
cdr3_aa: CASSWGLVTDEQFF

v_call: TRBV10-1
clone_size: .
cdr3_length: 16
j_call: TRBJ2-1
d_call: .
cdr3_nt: TGCGCCAGCAGTGAGGGAGGGGGGGCGACCTACAATGAGCAGTTCTTC
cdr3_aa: CASSEGGGATYNEQFF

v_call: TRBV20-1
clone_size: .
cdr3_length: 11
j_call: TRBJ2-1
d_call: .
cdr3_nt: TGCAGTGCTAGAGCCTTAAATGAGCAGTTCTTC
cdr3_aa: CSARALNEQFF

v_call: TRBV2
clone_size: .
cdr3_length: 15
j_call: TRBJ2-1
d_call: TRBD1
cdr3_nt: TGTGCCAGCAGTGAGGACAGGGGCTCCTACAATGAGCAGTTCTTC
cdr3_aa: CASSEDRGSYNEQFF

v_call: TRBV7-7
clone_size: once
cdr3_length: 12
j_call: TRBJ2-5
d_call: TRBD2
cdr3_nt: TGTGCTAGCGTCGGCGGGGGGGAGACCCAGTACTTC
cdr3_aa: CASVGGGETQYF

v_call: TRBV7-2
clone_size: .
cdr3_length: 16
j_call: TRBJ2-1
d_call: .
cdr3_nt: TGTGCCAGCAGCTTTGGGACACAATTCCCCTACAATGAGCAGTTCTTC
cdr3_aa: CASSFGTQFPYNEQFF

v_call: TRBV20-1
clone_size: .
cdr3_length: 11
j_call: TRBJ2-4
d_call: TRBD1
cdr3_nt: TGCAGGGGGACAGGGGGTAACATTCAGTACTTC
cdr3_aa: CRGTGGNIQYF

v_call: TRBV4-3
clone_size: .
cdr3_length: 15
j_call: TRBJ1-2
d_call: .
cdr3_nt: TGCGCCAGCAGCCATAATCGGTTAGCTAACTATGGCTACACCTTC
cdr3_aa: CASSHNRLANYGYTF

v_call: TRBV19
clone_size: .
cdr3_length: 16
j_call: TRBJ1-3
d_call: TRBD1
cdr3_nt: TGTGCCAGTAGTATAGCTACCGGGACAGGGCTCTCGACCATATATTTT
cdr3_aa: CASSIATGTGLSTIYF

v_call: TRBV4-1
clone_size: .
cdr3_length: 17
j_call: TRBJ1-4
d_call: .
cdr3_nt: TGCGCCAGCAGCTTCAGGGGATACGGACTAACTAATGAAAAACTGTTTTTT
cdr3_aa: CASSFRGYGLTNEKLFF

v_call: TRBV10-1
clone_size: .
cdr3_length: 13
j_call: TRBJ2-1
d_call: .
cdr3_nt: TGCGCCAGCGGACGTTCGGGGAAGAATGAGCAGTTCTTC
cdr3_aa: CASGRSGKNEQFF

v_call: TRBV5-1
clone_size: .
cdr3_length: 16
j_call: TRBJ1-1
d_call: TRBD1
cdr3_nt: TGCGCCAGCAGCCTTAATCCGGGACAGGGCGGCACTGAAGCTTTCTTT
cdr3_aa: CASSLNPGQGGTEAFF

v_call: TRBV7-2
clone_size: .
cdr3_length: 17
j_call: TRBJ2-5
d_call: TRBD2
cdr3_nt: TGTGCCAGCAGCTCAAACACCTTAGCGGGGGGGCAGGAGACCCAGTACTTC
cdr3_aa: CASSSNTLAGGQETQYF

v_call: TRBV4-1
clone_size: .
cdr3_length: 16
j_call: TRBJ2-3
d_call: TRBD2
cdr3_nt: TGCGCCAGCAGCCAAGGGGGACTAGCGTACACAGATACGCAGTATTTT
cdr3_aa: CASSQGGLAYTDTQYF

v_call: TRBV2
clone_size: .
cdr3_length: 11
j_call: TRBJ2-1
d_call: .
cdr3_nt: TGTGCCAGCAGTGGGCAGTTTGTGCAGTTCTTC
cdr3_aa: CASSGQFVQFF

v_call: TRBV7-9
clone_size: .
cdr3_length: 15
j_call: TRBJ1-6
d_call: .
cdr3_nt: TGTGCCAGCAGCCGAGGGAGCTCCTATAATTCACCCCTCCACTTT
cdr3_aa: CASSRGSSYNSPLHF

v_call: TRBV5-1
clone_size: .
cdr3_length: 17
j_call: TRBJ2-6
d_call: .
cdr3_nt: TGCGCCAGCAGCTTGGATAGGCCGGGCTCTGGGGCCAACGTCCTGACTTTC
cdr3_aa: CASSLDRPGSGANVLTF

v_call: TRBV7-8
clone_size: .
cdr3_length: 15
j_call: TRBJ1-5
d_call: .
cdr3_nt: TGTGCCAGCAGCTTATTCGGCAGGGGCAATCAGCCCCAGCATTTT
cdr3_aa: CASSLFGRGNQPQHF

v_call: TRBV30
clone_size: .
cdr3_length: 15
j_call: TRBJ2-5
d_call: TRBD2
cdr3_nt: TGTGCCTGGAGTCCGGCTAGCGGGGGGTACGAGACCCAGTACTTC
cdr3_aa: CAWSPASGGYETQYF

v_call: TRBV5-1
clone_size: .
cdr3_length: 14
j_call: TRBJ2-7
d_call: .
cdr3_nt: TGCGCCAGCAGCTTGTTGGACAGCGGCTACGAGCAGTACTTC
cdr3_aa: CASSLLDSGYEQYF